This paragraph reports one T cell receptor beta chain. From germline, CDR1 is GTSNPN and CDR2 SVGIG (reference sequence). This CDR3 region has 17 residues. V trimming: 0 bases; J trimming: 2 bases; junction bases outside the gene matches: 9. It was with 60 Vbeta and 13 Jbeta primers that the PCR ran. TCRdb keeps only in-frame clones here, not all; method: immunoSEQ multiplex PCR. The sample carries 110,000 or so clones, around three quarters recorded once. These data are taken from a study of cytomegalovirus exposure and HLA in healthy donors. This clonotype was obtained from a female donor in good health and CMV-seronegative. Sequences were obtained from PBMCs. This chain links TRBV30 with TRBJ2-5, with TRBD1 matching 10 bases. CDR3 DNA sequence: TGTGCCTGGAGTGTACGGGACAGGGGTCTGCGACAAGAGACCCAGTACTTC. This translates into CAWSVRDRGLRQETQYF.